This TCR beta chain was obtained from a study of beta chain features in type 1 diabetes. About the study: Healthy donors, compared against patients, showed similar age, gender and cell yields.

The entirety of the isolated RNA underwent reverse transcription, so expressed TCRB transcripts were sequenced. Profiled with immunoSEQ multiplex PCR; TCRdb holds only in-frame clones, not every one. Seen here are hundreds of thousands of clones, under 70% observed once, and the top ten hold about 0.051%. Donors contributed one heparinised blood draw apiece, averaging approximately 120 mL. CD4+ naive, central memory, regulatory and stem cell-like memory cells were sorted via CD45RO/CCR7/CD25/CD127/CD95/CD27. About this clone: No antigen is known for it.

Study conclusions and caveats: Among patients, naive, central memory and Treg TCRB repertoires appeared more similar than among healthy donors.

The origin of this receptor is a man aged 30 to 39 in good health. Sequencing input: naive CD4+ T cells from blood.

The CDR3 loop is CASSTSGGAGETQYF. The CDR3 DNA is TGTGCCAGCAGCACTAGCGGGGGGGCAGGAGAGACCCAGTACTTC. The J gene is TRBJ2-5, the V gene TRBV7-2; 13 nucleotides match TRBD2. V shed 5 bases, J shed 4 bases, and the junction held 4 bases outside the gene matches. Germline V gene data show CDR1 as SGHTA and CDR2 as FQGNSA. This CDR3 is built from 15 residues.